The 22 T cell receptor beta chains in this list originate from one sample, sequenced in a study of shared clonotypes between healthy human individuals. The repertoire was sequenced with immunoSEQ multiplex PCR; TCRdb's copy has only in-frame clones and lacks some. The data hold roughly 450,000 clones, with less than 85% observed a single time. Material for sequencing was PBMCs. These receptors originate from a woman aged 35 to 49 in good health. Some clones in this sample may be carry-over from other donors' samples.

The gene calls are TRBV18 and TRBJ1-5; D possibly corresponds to TRBD1 (6 bases). The CDR3 spans 14 residues. Germline V lookup: CDR1 KGHSH, CDR2 LQKENI. The ends were cut back, 3 bases at V and 7 bases at J, with 13 bases in the middle. The CDR3 is CASSPSGGGQPQHF. The CDR3 coding sequence is TGTGCCAGCTCACCGAGCGGGGGGGGCCAGCCCCAGCATTTT.

The rearrangement joins TRBV19 to TRBJ2-7, with TRBD1 matching 8 bases. Germline V gene sequence: CDR1 LNHDA, CDR2 SQIVND (reference sequence). The ends lost 4 bases at V and 5 bases at J; junction bases unmatched: 4. This CDR3 has 13 amino acids. DNA for the CDR3: TGTGCCAGTAGTAGACAGGGGACCCACGAGCAGTACTTC. Its translation is CASSRQGTHEQYF.

The J gene is TRBJ2-1, the V gene TRBV15, with D perhaps TRBD1 (6 bases). The ends were cut back, 5 bases at V and 8 bases at J, with 16 bases in the middle. The germline V gene encodes CDR1 LNHNV and CDR2 YYDKDF (reference sequence). The CDR3 sequence is 14 residues long. The CDR3 region is CATSLIIGGDEQFF. CDR3 in DNA: TGTGCCACCAGCCTTATCATAGGGGGAGATGAGCAGTTCTTC.

The chain combines TRBV21-1 with TRBJ2-7; TRBD2 is the table's D call and was not checked against the DNA. TRBV21-1 has pseudogene status. The CDR3 consists of 18 residues. This chain's CDR3 is CASSKMPRRLAGVYEQYF. The CDR3 DNA follows: TGTGCCAGCAGCAAAATGCCCAGGAGACTAGCGGGCGTCTACGAGCAGTACTTC.

The chain couples TRBV7-2 to TRBJ2-3; D is undetermined. Trimming cost V 3 bases and J 6 bases, with 13 bases left between them. The CDR3 sequence is 14 residues long. CDR1 is SGHTA, CDR2 FQGNSA, per germline. For the CDR3, the DNA is TGTGCCAGCAGCTTGAGTACAGCTGGGGATACGCAGTATTTT. It yields the protein CASSLSTAGDTQYF.

The chain joins TRBV28 to TRBJ2-7; a weak D match, TRBD1 (5 bases). Germline lookup yields CDR1 MDHEN and CDR2 SYDVKM. The CDR3 consists of 13 residues. Trimming shortened V by 3 bases and J by 7 bases, and 13 bases separated the two germline ends. In nucleotides, the CDR3 is TGTGCCAGCAGTTTTAGACCGGACAATGAGCAGTACTTC. This codes for CASSFRPDNEQYF.

V usage is TRBV5-1 and J usage is TRBJ2-2, with a tentative D call TRBD2 (6 bases). CDR1 is SGHRS and CDR2 is YFSETQ in the germline V gene. V lost 0 bases, J lost 4 bases, and 10 bases lay in between. This CDR3 region has 15 residues. CDR3 DNA: TGCGCCAGCAGCTTGGCCGGGAGTGGCACCGGGGAGCTGTTTTTT. The encoded protein is CASSLAGSGTGELFF.

The J gene is TRBJ1-2, the V gene TRBV27, with D possibly matching TRBD1 (5 bases). The V and J ends lost 5 bases and 8 bases respectively, with 15 bases between them. From germline, CDR1 is MNHEY and CDR2 SMNVEV (reference sequence). This CDR3 spans 13 amino acids. The CDR3 DNA is TGTGCCAGCAGTGACGGGGCTCCCGGCGGCTACACCTTC. It translates to CASSDGAPGGYTF.

This sequence joins TRBV7-2 and TRBJ2-2, with D hard to call. The ends were cut back, 0 bases at V and 2 bases at J, with 10 bases in the middle. The CDR3 runs to 16 residues. Germline V gene lookup returns CDR1 SGHTA and CDR2 FQGNSA. CDR3 region: CASSLAARSNTGELFF. Written as DNA, the CDR3 is TGTGCCAGCAGCTTAGCTGCGCGGAGCAACACCGGGGAGCTGTTTTTT. The full variable domain, its missing parts supplied by reference TRBV7-2 and TRBJ2-2, is GAGVSQSPSNKVTEKGKDVELRCDPISGHTALYWYRQSLGQGLEFLIYFQGNSAPDKSGLPSDRFSAERTGGSVSTLTIQRTQQEDSAVYLCASSLAARSNTGELFFGEGSRLTVL.

This clone was found a few times. The gene calls are TRBV7-3 and TRBJ1-1, with D hard to call. Germline V lookup: CDR1 SGHTA, CDR2 FQGTGA. CDR3 length: 13 amino acids. The V end lost 2 bases, the J end lost 1 base, and 5 bases lay between the germline ends. The CDR3 DNA reads TGTGCCAGCAGCTTATTTTCGAACACTGAAGCTTTCTTT. This gives the protein CASSLFSNTEAFF.

This chain links TRBV6-5 with TRBJ2-1; D is uncertain. In germline, CDR1 is MNHEY, CDR2 SVGAGI. Trimming removed 0 bases from V and 8 bases from J, with 8 bases in between. This CDR3 has 13 residues. CDR3 nucleotide sequence: TGTGCCAGCAGTTACTCCGGCGTCCATGAGCAGTTCTTC. As protein: CASSYSGVHEQFF.

This sequence joins TRBV6-6 and TRBJ2-3; 13 nucleotides agree with TRBD2. Germline assignment: CDR1 MNHNY and CDR2 SVGAGI (reference sequence). This CDR3 is 16 amino acids long. Germline trimming cut 6 bases from V and 2 bases from J; bases unmatched to any gene: 5. The CDR3 DNA reads TGTGCCAGCAGGGGGACTAGCGGGGACCACACAGATACGCAGTATTTT. This sequence encodes CASRGTSGDHTDTQYF.

The chain employs TRBV6-5 and TRBJ2-7, with TRBD1 matching 7 bases. With 6 bases clipped from V and 2 bases from J, the junction kept 10 bases outside the gene matches. The CDR3 covers 15 residues. Germline V gene lookup returns CDR1 MNHEY and CDR2 SVGAGI. CDR3 coding DNA: TGTGCCAGCAGAAACACAGGGGTCGGTACCTACGAGCAGTACTTC. It is translated as CASRNTGVGTYEQYF.

J is TRBJ2-2 and V is TRBV5-4; a weak D match, TRBD1 (5 bases). V lost 2 bases, J lost 5 bases, and 13 bases lay in between. Germline CDR1 and CDR2: SGHNT and YYREEE (reference sequence). The CDR3 is 15 residues long. The CDR3 nucleotides are TGTGCCAGCAGCTTCTGGGGCAGAAGTACCGGGGAGCTGTTTTTT. Residues: CASSFWGRSTGELFF.

In this sample, this clone turned up a few times. The V gene is TRBV29-1, the J gene TRBJ2-7; 9 positions agree with TRBD1. Germline-derived CDR1 and CDR2 are SQVTM and ANQGSEA. J lost 5 bases, V lost 6 bases, and 8 bases had no gene match. The CDR3 is 13 residues long. The CDR3 reads CSVTTGGLDEQYF. In DNA, the CDR3 is TGCAGCGTAACGACAGGGGGTCTGGACGAGCAGTACTTC.

The genes are TRBV6-1 and TRBJ1-1; no clear D. The CDR3 contains 14 residues. With 1 base removed from V and 2 bases from J, the gap between germline ends came to 8 bases. Germline V gene lookup returns CDR1 MNHNS and CDR2 SASEGT. This chain's CDR3 is CASSEGQVNTEAFF. CDR3 coding DNA: TGTGCCAGCAGTGAAGGGCAGGTTAACACTGAAGCTTTCTTT.

This clone was recorded a few times. The rearrangement uses TRBV14 and TRBJ2-2; D may be TRBD2 (5 bases). Germline-derived CDR1 and CDR2 are SGHDN and FVKESK. The V end lost 4 bases, the J end lost 7 bases, and 10 bases lay between the germline ends. This CDR3 has 13 amino acids. The CDR3 sequence is CASSPRTVGELFF. Here the CDR3 DNA reads TGTGCCAGCAGCCCTCGGACTGTCGGGGAGCTGTTTTTT.

The CDR3 sequence is CAVVPGTPDFEQYF. The CDR3 nucleotides are TGTGCCGTGGTGCCCGGGACGCCTGACTTCGAGCAGTACTTC. This chain uses TRBV28 with TRBJ2-7; D tentatively fits TRBD1 or TRBD2 (5 bases each). Germline CDR1 is MDHEN and CDR2 is SYDVKM. CDR3 length: 14 residues. Deletions cut 11 bases from V and 6 bases from J, with 23 bases between.

Details on this clone: The sample holds other DNA sequences that translate to the same CDR3. V and J are TRBV9 and TRBJ2-1, with TRBD1 identical over 8 bases. The CDR3 totals 15 residues. CDR1 is SGDLS and CDR2 is YYNGEE in the germline V gene. V lost 4 bases, J lost 3 bases, and 6 bases stayed unmatched. CDR3 residues: CASSPGQGSYNEQFF. As DNA, the CDR3 is TGTGCCAGCAGCCCTGGACAGGGAAGCTACAATGAGCAGTTCTTC. Complete variable domain (other parts from reference TRBV9 and TRBJ2-1): DSGVTQTPKHLITATGQRVTLRCSPRSGDLSVYWYQQSLDQGLQFLIQYYNGEERAKGNILERFSAQQFPDLHSELNLSSLELGDSALYFCASSPGQGSYNEQFFGPGTRLTVL.

This clone was picked up one time. The chain combines TRBV5-4 with TRBJ2-1, with 8 bases identical to TRBD2. This CDR3 contains 15 residues. V was pared by 4 bases and J by 7 bases, with 10 bases of the junction left unmatched. The germline V gene has CDR1 SGHNT and CDR2 YYREEE (reference sequence). In nucleotides, the CDR3 is TGTGCCAGCAGCAAAACTAGCGGACTCGGAAATGAGCAGTTCTTC. The encoded protein is CASSKTSGLGNEQFF. The full variable domain, its missing parts supplied by reference TRBV5-4 and TRBJ2-1, is ETGVTQSPTHLIKTRGQQVTLRCSSQSGHNTVSWYQQALGQGPQFIFQYYREEENGRGNFPPRFSGLQFPNYSSELNVNALELDDSALYLCASSKTSGLGNEQFFGPGTRLTVL.

This clone occurred once. The chain couples TRBV19 to TRBJ2-6, with D perhaps matching TRBD2 (5 bases). Germline V gene lookup returns CDR1 LNHDA and CDR2 SQIVND (reference sequence). The CDR3 runs to 16 residues. V was trimmed by 4 bases and J by 0 bases, leaving 10 bases between them. The DNA for the CDR3 is TGTGCCAGTAGTACTCCACGGGGCTCTGGGGCCAACGTCCTGACTTTC. This gives the protein CASSTPRGSGANVLTF.

This rearrangement joins TRBV27 to TRBJ2-7; maybe TRBD2 (5 bases). Germline V gives CDR1 MNHEY, CDR2 SMNVEV (reference sequence). V was clipped by 2 bases and J by 1 base, with 12 bases between them. This CDR3 has 15 residues. This CDR3 is CASSLRHSESYEQYF. DNA for the CDR3: TGTGCCAGCAGTTTAAGACATAGCGAGTCCTACGAGCAGTACTTC.